Below, one T cell receptor beta chain is given with its context. Treatment of all HIV participants took place in the United States. The libraries were made with immunoSEQ v3.0 at survey level. TCRdb keeps only in-frame clones here, not all; method: immunoSEQ multiplex PCR. The table shows tens of thousands of clones, with approximately 80% occurring only once. The data belong to a study of long-term antiretroviral therapy in people with HIV. Trimming cost V 1 base and J 0 bases; bases outside gene matches: 9. The germline V gene has CDR1 SGHAT and CDR2 FQNNGV. This CDR3 has 18 amino acids. Sequenced here: unsorted PBMCs, sampled about 6.1 years after starting antiretroviral therapy. The chain carries TRBV11-2 and TRBJ2-4, with 7 positions matching TRBD1. This sequence was found in a man aged 25-40 years with HIV. The CDR3 bases are TGTGCCAGCAGCTTAGGGGCAGACAGGGACCTAGCCAAAAACATTCAGTACTTC. As protein: CASSLGADRDLAKNIQYF.